This T cell receptor (beta chain) was captured by sequencing in a study of early T cells in non-severe SARS-CoV-2 infection (dated by TCRdb to the early 2020s). Notes on the research overall: Because TCR sequencing relied on bulk RNA taken from unsorted whole blood, pairing of alpha and beta chains was not possible.

Results and caveats for the whole study, not just this receptor: VDJdb matching was skewed toward anti-spike CD8 responses, so virus-specific expansions were likely underestimated and private and CD4 specificities were missed.

This was a case-control study nested in a cohort of healthcare workers in London, UK, who had nasopharyngeal swab PCR tests and blood samples taken every week. Healthcare workers were enrolled in the week of the UK lockdown, from 23 to 31 March 2020, and were followed every week for up to roughly 15 weeks. This clonotype turned up a few times. Its antigen is not yet known. No base quality values were provided; no much bigger clone lies one nucleotide off. The receptor library was made with 5' RACE. TCRdb names NextSeq 500 as the instrument used. The TCR library protocol attached unique molecular identifiers to individual cDNA molecules to correct for sequencing error and PCR bias. Both TCR alpha and beta chains were sequenced, and tight co-correlation was observed between alpha and beta sequence abundances in each sample. On the authors' methods: Decombinator V4 was used to annotate the V gene, J gene and CDR3 of the TCR sequences. TCRs were defined as expanded if a significant change between any two time points was detected under a Poisson model with p below 0.0001. TCR abundances were normalised to the total number of TCRs sequenced per sample and expressed as counts per million. VDJdb, accessed on 1 November 2021, was searched for TCRs annotated for CMV, EBV and SARS-CoV-2, and TCRs annotated for more than one antigen were excluded. Through fastp at Q25 and MiXCR, TCRdb rebuilt clones from the public reads, retaining in-frame beta chains. Each CDR3 protein appears once, grouped with its most common genes and DNA. The authors' filters were not applied to this entry. For this sample there are around 58,000 distinct CDR3 sequences; around 7.7% appear just once. The ten largest clones capture about 10% of the sample.

The sample in question was whole blood, obtained at baseline. This receptor was obtained from an adult who was a healthcare worker with PCR-confirmed SARS-CoV-2 infection or an uninfected control (not recorded which).

The CDR3 reads CASSLLGQGLDGYTF. The bases are TGTGCCAGCAGCTTACTGGGACAGGGCCTGGATGGCTACACCTTC. The chain joins TRBV11-2 to TRBJ1-2, with TRBD1 identical over 9 junction bases. Sequences SGHAT (CDR1) and FQNNGV (CDR2) are obtained from the germline V gene. From V the trimming removes 2 bases and from J it removes 6 bases, while the gene matches leave 7 bases of the junction unaccounted for. Counted from cysteine to phenylalanine, this CDR3 has 15 amino acids. The only DNA kept is the CDR3, 45 bases in frame from the first base.